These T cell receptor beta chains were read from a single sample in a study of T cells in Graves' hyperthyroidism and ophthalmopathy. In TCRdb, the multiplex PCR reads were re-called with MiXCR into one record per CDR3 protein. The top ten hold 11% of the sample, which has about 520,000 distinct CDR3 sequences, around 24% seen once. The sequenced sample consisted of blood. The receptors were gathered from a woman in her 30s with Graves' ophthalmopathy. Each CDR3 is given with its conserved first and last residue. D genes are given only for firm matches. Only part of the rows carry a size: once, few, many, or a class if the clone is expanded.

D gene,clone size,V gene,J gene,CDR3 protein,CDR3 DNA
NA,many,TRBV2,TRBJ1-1,CASSEAGVGNTEAFF,TGTGCCAGCAGTGAAGCGGGGGTGGGGAACACTGAAGCTTTCTTT
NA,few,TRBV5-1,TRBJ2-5,CASSLGVHPQETQYF,TGCGCCAGCAGCTTGGGGGTCCATCCGCAAGAGACCCAGTACTTC
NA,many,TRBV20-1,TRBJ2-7,CSARDPLGGGLLEQYF,TGCAGTGCTAGAGATCCTTTGGGGGGGGGCCTTCTCGAGCAGTACTTC
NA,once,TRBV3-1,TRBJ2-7,CASSHTWGYEQYF,TGTGCCAGCAGCCATACCTGGGGTTACGAGCAGTACTTC
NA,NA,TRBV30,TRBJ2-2,CAWSRVGGGKTNTGELFF,TGTGCCTGGAGTAGGGTAGGCGGAGGAAAAACGAACACCGGGGAGCTGTTTTTT
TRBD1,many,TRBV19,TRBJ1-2,CATLDRGRNYGYTF,TGTGCCACCTTAGACAGGGGGCGAAACTATGGCTACACCTTC
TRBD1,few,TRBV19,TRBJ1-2,CASSFLSGTGYGYTF,TGTGCCAGTAGTTTCCTCTCCGGGACAGGGTATGGCTACACCTTC
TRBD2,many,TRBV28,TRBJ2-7,CASSAPRLAGGVEQYF,TGTGCCAGCAGTGCCCCCCGACTAGCGGGAGGGGTCGAGCAGTACTTC
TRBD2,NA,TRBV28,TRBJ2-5,CATDPGLAVPQETQYF,TGTGCCACCGACCCGGGACTAGCGGTACCTCAAGAGACCCAGTACTTC
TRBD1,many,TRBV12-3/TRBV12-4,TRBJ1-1,CASRGTGVSTEAFF,TGTGCCAGCAGGGGAACAGGGGTGAGCACTGAAGCTTTCTTT
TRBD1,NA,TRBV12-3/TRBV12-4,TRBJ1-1,CASSPMGAGGTEAFF,TGTGCCAGCAGTCCCATGGGGGCAGGGGGGACTGAAGCTTTCTTT
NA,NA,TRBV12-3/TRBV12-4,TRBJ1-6,CASSFLYNSPLHF,TGTGCCAGCAGTTTTCTCTATAATTCACCCCTCCACTTT
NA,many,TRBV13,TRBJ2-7,CASSYRGTTYEQYF,TGTGCCAGCAGCTATCGGGGAACGACCTACGAGCAGTACTTC
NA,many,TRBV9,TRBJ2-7,CASSVGGASSYEQYF,TGTGCCAGCAGCGTCGGTGGGGCGAGCTCCTACGAGCAGTACTTC
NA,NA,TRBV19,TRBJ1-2,CASTPRGNANYGYTF,TGTGCCAGTACCCCTAGGGGCAACGCTAACTATGGCTACACCTTC
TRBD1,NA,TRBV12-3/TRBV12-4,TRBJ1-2,CATTVTLQGAGRDGYTF,TGTGCCACCACAGTTACCCTACAGGGGGCTGGACGAGATGGCTACACCTTC
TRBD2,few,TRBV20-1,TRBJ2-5,CSAREEPSGRETQYF,TGCAGTGCTAGAGAGGAACCTAGCGGGAGAGAGACCCAGTACTTC
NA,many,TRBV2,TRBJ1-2,CASSDSDSGRRHGYTF,TGTGCCAGCAGTGACTCCGACTCGGGCAGGAGGCATGGCTACACCTTC
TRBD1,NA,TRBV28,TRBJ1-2,CAAEGANGYTF,TGTGCCGCAGAGGGGGCAAATGGCTACACCTTC
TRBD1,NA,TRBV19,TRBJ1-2,CASSEQGSGYGYTF,TGTGCCAGTAGTGAACAGGGGTCGGGCTATGGCTACACCTTC
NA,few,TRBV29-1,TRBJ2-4,CSVVSPKNIQYF,TGCAGCGTTGTTTCCCCCAAAAACATTCAGTACTTC
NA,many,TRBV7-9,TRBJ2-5,CASSRPGTVQETQYF,TGTGCCAGCAGCCGCCCCGGGACTGTCCAAGAGACCCAGTACTTC
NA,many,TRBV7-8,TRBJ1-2,CASSLVQGYYGYTF,TGTGCCAGCAGCTTAGTCCAGGGGTACTATGGCTACACCTTC
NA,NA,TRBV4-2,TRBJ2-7,CASSLQRLSYEQYF,TGTGCCAGCAGCCTACAGCGGCTCTCCTACGAGCAGTACTTC
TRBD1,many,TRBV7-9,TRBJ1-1,CASSLGQGMNTEAFF,TGTGCCAGCAGCCTTGGACAGGGTATGAACACTGAAGCTTTCTTT
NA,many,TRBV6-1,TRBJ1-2,CASSEPSHNYGYTF,TGTGCCAGCAGTGAGCCCAGCCATAACTATGGCTACACCTTC
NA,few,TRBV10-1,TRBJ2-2,CASRRTGTGELFF,TGCGCCAGCAGGAGAACGGGCACCGGGGAGCTGTTTTTT
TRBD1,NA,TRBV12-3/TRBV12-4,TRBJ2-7,CAGSSQGSSYEQYF,TGTGCCGGCAGCTCACAGGGGTCCTCCTACGAGCAGTACTTC
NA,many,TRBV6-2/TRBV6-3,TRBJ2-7,CASRRTGGRFSSEQYF,TGTGCCAGCAGACGAACTGGGGGGCGCTTTTCCTCCGAGCAGTACTTC
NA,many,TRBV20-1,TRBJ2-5,CSASLRGLATQETQYF,TGCAGTGCTAGCCTACGAGGGCTAGCGACCCAAGAGACCCAGTACTTC
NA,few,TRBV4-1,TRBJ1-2,CASSLFAGAQGGYTF,TGCGCCAGCAGCCTATTTGCAGGGGCGCAGGGTGGCTACACCTTC
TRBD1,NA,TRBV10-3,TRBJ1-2,CAIRDRTGKSFDYGYTF,TGTGCCATCAGGGATAGGACAGGGAAATCGTTTGACTATGGCTACACCTTC
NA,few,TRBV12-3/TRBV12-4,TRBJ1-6,CASSKQGGSPLHF,TGTGCCAGCAGCAAACAGGGTGGTTCACCCCTCCACTTT
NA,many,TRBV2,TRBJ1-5,CASRSDSNQPQHF,TGTGCCAGCAGGAGTGATAGCAATCAGCCCCAGCATTTT
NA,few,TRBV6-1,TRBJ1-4,CASSRRTAATNEKLFF,TGTGCCAGCAGTCGTCGGACAGCTGCAACTAATGAAAAACTGTTTTTT
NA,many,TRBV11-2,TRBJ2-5,CASSSTPGETQYF,TGTGCCAGCAGCTCCACCCCCGGGGAGACCCAGTACTTC
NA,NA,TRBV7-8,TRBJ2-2,CASSLDKVRTGELFF,TGTGCCAGCAGCTTAGATAAGGTTCGGACCGGGGAGCTGTTTTTT
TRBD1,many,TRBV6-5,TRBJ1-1,CASSRQGAGTEAFF,TGTGCCAGCAGTAGACAGGGGGCTGGCACTGAAGCTTTCTTT
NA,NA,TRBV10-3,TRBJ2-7,CAIRGQGGYEQYF,TGTGCCATCAGGGGACAAGGAGGATACGAGCAGTACTTC
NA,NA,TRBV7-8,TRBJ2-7,CASSLVAGQGSYEQYF,TGTGCCAGCAGCTTAGTCGCTGGTCAGGGCTCCTACGAGCAGTACTTC
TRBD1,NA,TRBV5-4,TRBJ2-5,CASNRQGAGDETQYF,TGTGCCAGCAACCGACAGGGGGCCGGGGATGAGACCCAGTACTTC
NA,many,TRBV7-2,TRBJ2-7,CASSLAGPHEQYF,TGTGCCAGCAGCTTAGCAGGGCCCCACGAGCAGTACTTC
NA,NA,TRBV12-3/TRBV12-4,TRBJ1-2,CASSFRGAWHYGYTF,TGTGCCAGCAGTTTTAGGGGCGCGTGGCACTATGGCTACACCTTC
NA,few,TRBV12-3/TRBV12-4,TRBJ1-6,CASSLGPRHSPLHF,TGTGCCAGCAGTTTGGGACCGCGGCATTCACCCCTCCACTTT
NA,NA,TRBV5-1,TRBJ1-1,CASSLQGPMNTEAFF,TGCGCCAGCAGCTTGCAGGGGCCCATGAACACTGAAGCTTTCTTT
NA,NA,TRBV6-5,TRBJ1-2,CASSFSGADGYTF,TGTGCCAGCAGTTTCTCAGGGGCGGACGGCTACACCTTC
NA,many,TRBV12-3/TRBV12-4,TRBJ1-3,CASSLRVRGNTIYF,TGTGCCAGCAGTTTACGGGTACGTGGAAACACCATATATTTT
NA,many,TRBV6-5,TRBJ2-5,CASSIGQHETQYF,TGTGCCAGCAGTATAGGACAGCATGAGACCCAGTACTTC
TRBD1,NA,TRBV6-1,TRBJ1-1,CASILTGTNTEAFF,TGTGCCAGCATTCTGACAGGGACGAACACTGAAGCTTTCTTT
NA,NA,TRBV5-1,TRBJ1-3,CASSFMDSPKGPGNTIYF,TGCGCCAGCAGCTTTATGGACTCACCAAAGGGCCCTGGAAACACCATATATTTT
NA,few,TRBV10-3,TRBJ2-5,CAISESLTGRETQYF,TGTGCCATCAGTGAGTCGTTAACCGGGAGAGAGACCCAGTACTTC